This T cell receptor beta chain was observed in a study of shared clonotypes between healthy human individuals. Note on this clone: The identical CDR3 is also encoded by other nucleotide sequences in the sample.

TCRdb's copy holds only in-frame clones and misses some; the assay was immunoSEQ multiplex PCR. The top ten clones hold approximately 1.8% of a sample with hundreds of thousands of clones, 55% to 75% of them seen once. There are 15 residues in the CDR3. Germline values: CDR1 SGHTA, CDR2 FQGNSA. V trimming: 4 bases; J trimming: 4 bases; junction bases outside the gene matches: 4. The gene calls are TRBV7-2 and TRBJ2-7, with TRBD2 matching 13 bases. The clonotype originates from a woman aged 25 to 39 in good health. The sample was memory CD4+ T cells sorted from blood. Indicated subset: CD45RA-negative fraction. The DNA for the CDR3 is TGTGCCAGCAGCTCCGGGACTAGCGGGATTTACGAGCAGTACTTC. Protein product: CASSSGTSGIYEQYF.